This TCR beta chain was identified during a study of human T cells and chemical hapten exposure. Study outcomes and limitations: Patch test score showed a positive correlation with PT1 expanded TCR counts. The number of TCRs over 1 in 1000 frequency stayed unchanged after DPC.

The CDR3 sequence is 17 residues long. Trimming stripped 0 bases from V and 2 bases from J, with 14 bases between. Germline CDR1 is MNHEY and CDR2 is SVGEGT. TCRdb reprocessed the RACE reads with MiXCR, giving one entry per CDR3 protein. The sample consists of about 400,000 distinct CDR3 sequences, about 6.9% of them appearing once. Time point indicated: patch test 2, 6 weeks after DPC sensitization. The treatment is: therapeutic diphenylcyclopropenone sensitization with weekly scalp DPC. Suited to DPC and affected by alopecia, the donors ranged from 18 to 70 years old. Remarks on this clonotype: No antigen is known for it.

The receptor was derived from a woman between 18 and 29 years old with alopecia areata. Some clones in this sample may be carry-over from other donors' samples. The specimen comprised whole blood, sampled in connection with sensitization to the hapten diphenylcyclopropenone (DPC). This chain joins TRBV6-2 or TRBV6-3 and TRBJ1-5; perhaps TRBD1 as D (5 bases). CDR3 in amino acids: CASSYSIFQGGNQPQHF. As DNA, the CDR3 is TGTGCCAGCAGTTACTCGATTTTCCAGGGCGGCAATCAGCCCCAGCATTTT.